Following are 10 T cell receptor beta chains from one sample sequenced in a study of cytomegalovirus exposure and HLA in healthy donors. The primer mix had 60 Vbeta and 13 Jbeta primers. Assay used: immunoSEQ multiplex PCR; TCRdb lists only in-frame clones, some missing. The sample lists some 170,000 clones, 60% to 80% occurring once. The sequenced material came from PBMCs. These receptors were collected from a man aged 18 to 29 in good health and CMV-seropositive.

The J gene is TRBJ2-7, the V gene TRBV25-1, with 9 bases matching TRBD1. The germline V gene has CDR1 MGHDK and CDR2 SYGVNS. The CDR3 loop spans 13 amino acids. Trimming cost V 5 bases and J 3 bases; bases outside gene matches: 2. The CDR3 spells CASSTGGDYEQYF. CDR3 in DNA: TGTGCCAGCAGTACAGGGGGCGACTACGAGCAGTACTTC.

The chain recombines TRBV5-4 with TRBJ2-5; 12 bases match TRBD2. Germline trimming cut 4 bases from V and 1 base from J; bases unmatched to any gene: 8. In germline, CDR1 is SGHNT, CDR2 YYREEE (reference sequence). This CDR3 is built from 17 residues. The CDR3 DNA is TGTGCCAGCAGCCCGAGTCCGGGACTAGCGGGCCAAGAGACCCAGTACTTC. Translated, it gives CASSPSPGLAGQETQYF.

The V gene is TRBV7-2, the J gene TRBJ2-3; 7 bases are shared with TRBD1. The CDR3 runs to 16 residues. Trimming removed 1 base from V and 3 bases from J; junction bases left unmatched: 7. Germline V lookup: CDR1 SGHTA, CDR2 FQGNSA. CDR3: CASSLVLAGGTDTQYF. For the CDR3, the DNA is TGTGCCAGCAGCTTAGTTCTGGCAGGGGGAACAGATACGCAGTATTTT.

The V gene is TRBV7-2, the J gene TRBJ2-7; tentatively, D is TRBD2 (6 bases). The V end was cut by 2 bases, the J end by 2 bases, with 13 bases between. Germline V gene sequence: CDR1 SGHTA, CDR2 FQGNSA. There are 15 residues in the CDR3. The CDR3 nucleotides are TGTGCCAGCAGCTTACGGGCGGGGTCCACCTACGAGCAGTACTTC. This codes for CASSLRAGSTYEQYF.

This sequence joins TRBV9 and TRBJ2-5; perhaps TRBD2 as D (6 bases). Germline CDR1 SGDLS, CDR2 YYNGEE. The germline V and J ends were trimmed by 0 bases and 5 bases, with 26 bases remaining between them. The CDR3 length is 19 residues. Written as DNA, the CDR3 is TGTGCCAGCAGCGTAGTCCCCCTTTCTATAGGGACTTTAGCCGAGACCCAGTACTTC. Its translation is CASSVVPLSIGTLAETQYF.

The chain employs TRBV19 and TRBJ2-1; TRBD2 is a possible D gene (5 bases). Trimming pared 10 bases from V and 10 bases from J, leaving 23 bases between. CDR3 length: 14 residues. Germline V lookup: CDR1 LNHDA, CDR2 SQIVND (reference sequence). CDR3 nucleotides: TGTGCCACACAAGTGGGGTCCGGGGTTTGGGAGCAGTTCTTC. This codes for CATQVGSGVWEQFF.

The V gene is TRBV28, the J gene TRBJ1-2; TRBD1 is a possible D gene (6 bases). This CDR3 has 12 residues. CDR1 and CDR2 from the germline V gene are MDHEN and SYDVKM. The germline V and J ends were trimmed by 5 bases and 4 bases, with 8 bases remaining between them. The CDR3: CASSPRGYGYTF. The CDR3 DNA is TGTGCCAGCAGTCCCAGGGGCTATGGCTACACCTTC.

J is TRBJ2-2 and V is TRBV14; D is perhaps TRBD1 (6 bases). Trimming took 4 bases from V and 3 from J, leaving 15 bases between them. Germline CDR1 SGHDN, CDR2 FVKESK. CDR3 size: 16 residues. CDR3 sequence: CASSPLQGMDTGELFF. In DNA form, the CDR3 reads TGTGCCAGCAGCCCACTACAGGGTATGGACACCGGGGAGCTGTTTTTT.

In its sample, this clone was seen once. The V call is TRBV5-6, the J call TRBJ2-7; 8 nucleotides line up with TRBD1. Germline V lookup: CDR1 SGHDT, CDR2 YYEEEE. The CDR3 has 17 amino acids. V lost 2 bases to trimming and J lost 3 bases; unmatched junction nucleotides: 13. The CDR3 region has the DNA TGTGCCAGCAGCTTTAGGACAGGGACGGGGGTAAACTACGAGCAGTACTTC. Translating it yields CASSFRTGTGVNYEQYF. Complete variable domain (other parts from reference TRBV5-6 and TRBJ2-7): DAGVTQSPTHLIKTRGQQVTLRCSPKSGHDTVSWYQQALGQGPQFIFQYYEEEERQRGNFPDRFSGHQFPNYSSELNVNALLLGDSALYLCASSFRTGTGVNYEQYFGPGTRLTVT.

The chain uses TRBV19 and TRBJ1-3, with a weak D call TRBD1 (5 bases). CDR1 is LNHDA, CDR2 SQIVND, per germline (reference sequence). Trimming took 5 bases from V and 0 from J, leaving 17 bases between them. CDR3 length equals 17 residues. CDR3 residues: CASSPGTTITSGNTIYF. The CDR3 nucleotides read TGTGCCAGTAGTCCCGGGACTACAATTACCTCTGGAAACACCATATATTTT.